A selection of T cell receptor beta chains follows, all from one sample in a study of neurological immune-mediated disorders. TCRdb independently ran MiXCR on the 5' RACE reads; one entry per CDR3 protein. The sample consists of fewer than 25,000 distinct CDR3 sequences, roughly 13% of them appearing once. Sequencing was carried out using PBMCs. All receptors derive from a woman between 35 and 50 years old with HTLV-1-associated myelopathy (HAM/TSP). Each CDR3 is given with its conserved first and last residue. The D gene is left open where the match is weak. A clone size is listed for some rows: how often the clone was seen (once, few, many), or a class if it is expanded.

CDR3: CSASSDSNQPQHF; DNA: TGCAGTGCTAGTAGTGATAGCAATCAGCCCCAGCATTTT; J: TRBJ1-5; D: .; size: many; length: 13; V: TRBV20-1
CDR3: CASSMGLTNTEAFF; DNA: TGCGCCAGCAGCATGGGACTGACGAACACTGAAGCTTTCTTT; J: TRBJ1-1; D: .; size: many; length: 14; V: TRBV5-1
CDR3: CASRDTGGGYTF; DNA: TGTGCCAGCAGAGATACAGGGGGTGGCTACACCTTC; J: TRBJ1-2; D: TRBD1; size: many; length: 12; V: TRBV6-6
CDR3: CASSQESHYGYTF; DNA: TGCGCCAGCAGCCAAGAAAGCCACTATGGCTACACCTTC; J: TRBJ1-2; D: .; size: many; length: 13; V: TRBV4-1
CDR3: CASSFRSGRDEQFF; DNA: TGTGCCAGCAGTTTTAGGTCCGGAAGGGATGAGCAGTTCTTC; J: TRBJ2-1; D: .; size: many; length: 14; V: TRBV27
CDR3: CASSFAGQPYEQYF; DNA: TGCGCCAGCAGCTTCGCGGGACAGCCCTACGAGCAGTACTTC; J: TRBJ2-7; D: .; size: many; length: 14; V: TRBV5-1
CDR3: CASSLTRPPDTQYF; DNA: TGTGCCAGCAGCTTAACTAGGCCCCCAGATACGCAGTATTTT; J: TRBJ2-3; D: .; size: many; length: 14; V: TRBV7-2
CDR3: CAIREINTEAFF; DNA: TGTGCCATCAGGGAAATCAACACTGAAGCTTTCTTT; J: TRBJ1-1; D: .; size: many; length: 12; V: TRBV10-3
CDR3: CASSLNLGGYTGELFF; DNA: TGTGCCAGCAGCTTGAATCTCGGGGGGTACACCGGGGAGCTGTTTTTT; J: TRBJ2-2; D: TRBD2; size: many; length: 16; V: TRBV5-5
CDR3: CASLTGTPYQETQYF; DNA: TGTGCCAGTCTAACCGGGACACCGTACCAAGAGACCCAGTACTTC; J: TRBJ2-5; D: .; size: many; length: 15; V: TRBV7-9
CDR3: CAISVASGRQSEQFF; DNA: TGTGCCATCAGTGTAGCTAGCGGGAGGCAAAGTGAGCAGTTCTTC; J: TRBJ2-1; D: TRBD2; size: many; length: 15; V: TRBV10-3
CDR3: CSARGQGGGYTF; DNA: TGCAGTGCTAGGGGGCAGGGAGGTGGCTACACCTTC; J: TRBJ1-2; D: .; size: many; length: 12; V: TRBV20-1
CDR3: CASRQQGTDTQYF; DNA: TGTGCCAGCAGGCAGCAAGGCACAGATACGCAGTATTTT; J: TRBJ2-3; D: .; size: many; length: 13; V: TRBV7-8
CDR3: CASSLAAGPSSYEQYF; DNA: TGCGCCAGCAGCTTGGCCGCTGGGCCAAGCTCCTACGAGCAGTACTTC; J: TRBJ2-7; D: .; size: many; length: 16; V: TRBV5-1
CDR3: CASSLEFQGRNTEAFF; DNA: TGCGCCAGCAGCTTGGAATTTCAGGGGAGGAACACTGAAGCTTTCTTT; J: TRBJ1-1; D: .; size: many; length: 16; V: TRBV5-1
CDR3: CASSSNTGTDTQYF; DNA: TGTGCCAGCAGTTCCAATACAGGGACAGATACGCAGTATTTT; J: TRBJ2-3; D: .; size: many; length: 14; V: TRBV12-3/TRBV12-4
CDR3: CSAKTGLAGEGRFLDEQFF; DNA: TGCAGTGCCAAAACGGGACTAGCGGGAGAGGGGAGGTTCTTGGATGAGCAGTTCTTC; J: TRBJ2-1; D: TRBD2; size: many; length: 19; V: TRBV20-1
CDR3: CASSLFEVLTF; DNA: TGTGCCAGCAGCTTATTCGAGGTCCTGACTTTC; J: TRBJ2-6; D: .; size: many; length: 11; V: TRBV11-2
CDR3: CASSLAGSAGDYNEQSF; DNA: TGCGCCAGCAGCTTGGCTGGTTCAGCGGGGGACTACAATGAGCAGTCCTTC; J: TRBJ2-1; D: TRBD2; size: many; length: 17; V: TRBV5-1
CDR3: CASSIELGGELFF; DNA: TGTGCCAGTAGTATAGAACTAGGCGGGGAGCTGTTTTTT; J: TRBJ2-2; D: .; size: .; length: 13; V: TRBV19
CDR3: CASTPGQTNYGYTF; DNA: TGTGCCAGTACCCCGGGACAGACGAACTATGGCTACACCTTC; J: TRBJ1-2; D: TRBD1; size: many; length: 14; V: TRBV19
CDR3: CASSERVWAFF; DNA: TGTGCCAGCAGTGAAAGAGTTTGGGCTTTCTTT; J: TRBJ1-1; D: .; size: many; length: 11; V: TRBV6-1
CDR3: CSARVHRDSTEAFF; DNA: TGCAGTGCTAGAGTTCACAGGGATAGCACTGAAGCTTTCTTT; J: TRBJ1-1; D: .; size: many; length: 14; V: TRBV20-1
CDR3: CASSLGKYTGKPEAFF; DNA: TGTGCCAGCAGCTTGGGGAAATATACAGGTAAACCTGAAGCTTTCTTT; J: TRBJ1-1; D: .; size: many; length: 16; V: TRBV7-9
CDR3: CASSLAGAERETQYF; DNA: TGCGCCAGCAGCTTGGCCGGGGCGGAGCGAGAGACCCAGTACTTC; J: TRBJ2-5; D: .; size: many; length: 15; V: TRBV5-1
CDR3: CASTQTGGGYTF; DNA: TGTGCCAGCACCCAGACAGGCGGTGGCTACACCTTC; J: TRBJ1-2; D: .; size: many; length: 12; V: TRBV6-2/TRBV6-3
CDR3: CATRQGWRETQYF; DNA: TGTGCCACCAGACAGGGGTGGCGAGAGACCCAGTACTTC; J: TRBJ2-5; D: TRBD1; size: few; length: 13; V: TRBV6-5
CDR3: CATRPLQTSYEQYF; DNA: TGTGCCACCAGACCGCTACAGACTAGCTACGAGCAGTACTTC; J: TRBJ2-7; D: .; size: many; length: 14; V: TRBV15
CDR3: CATSGGSGNTIYF; DNA: TGTGCCACCAGCGGGGGGTCTGGAAACACCATATATTTT; J: TRBJ1-3; D: .; size: medium-sized; length: 13; V: TRBV15
CDR3: CSATDRAAADTQYF; DNA: TGCAGTGCGACCGACAGGGCTGCGGCAGATACGCAGTATTTT; J: TRBJ2-3; D: TRBD1; size: many; length: 14; V: TRBV20-1
CDR3: CASRFQGAREQYF; DNA: TGTGCCAGCAGATTCCAGGGGGCGCGAGAGCAGTACTTC; J: TRBJ2-7; D: TRBD1; size: many; length: 13; V: TRBV6-5
CDR3: CASSLPGGAEAFF; DNA: TGTGCCAGCAGCTTGCCAGGGGGGGCTGAAGCTTTCTTT; J: TRBJ1-1; D: TRBD1; size: .; length: 13; V: TRBV5-4